This entry concerns a single T cell receptor (beta chain). Sequencing was performed with immunoSEQ multiplex PCR; in TCRdb, only in-frame clones are kept and a portion is missing. The top ten clones hold 2% to 2.5% of a sample with 85,000 to 100,000 clones, 82% of them seen once. This entry belongs to a study of control samples from healthy donors and cancer patients. Germline V CDR1 and CDR2: ENHRY, SYGVKD. Trimming stripped 7 bases from V and 4 bases from J, with 13 bases between. The CDR3 has 13 residues. Source material: blood. The chain joins TRBV10-3 to TRBJ1-2, with D possibly being TRBD1 (5 bases). The TCR was taken from a man aged 55 to 70 in good health. The CDR3 DNA is TGTGCCATCAACCAGGGACCCGTCTATGGCTACACCTTC. Its translation: CAINQGPVYGYTF.